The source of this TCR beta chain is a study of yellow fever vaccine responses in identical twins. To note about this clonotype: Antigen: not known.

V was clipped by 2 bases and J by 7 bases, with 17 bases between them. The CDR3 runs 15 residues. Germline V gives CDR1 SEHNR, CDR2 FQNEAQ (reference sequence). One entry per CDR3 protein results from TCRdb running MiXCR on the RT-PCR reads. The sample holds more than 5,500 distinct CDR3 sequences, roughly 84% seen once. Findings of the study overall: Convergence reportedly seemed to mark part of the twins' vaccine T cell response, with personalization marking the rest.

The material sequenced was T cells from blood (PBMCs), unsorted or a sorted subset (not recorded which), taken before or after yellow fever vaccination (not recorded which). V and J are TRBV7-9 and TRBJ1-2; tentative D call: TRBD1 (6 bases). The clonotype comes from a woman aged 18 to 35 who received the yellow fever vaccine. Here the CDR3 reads CASSLIGGRAGGYTF. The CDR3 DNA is TGTGCCAGCAGCTTAATCGGGGGGCGCGCTGGTGGCTACACCTTC.